The next 4 T cell receptor beta chains were all read from a single sample in a study of shared clonotypes between healthy human individuals. Terminally differentiated effector memory CD45RA+ cells were excluded from the naive CD8 cells, which were CD45RO-negative and positively selected for CCR7. The table came from immunoSEQ multiplex PCR; TCRdb's copy has only in-frame clones and leaves some out. The sample has more than 2 million clones, about 95% seen once. Sequenced sample: naive CD8+ T cells sorted from blood. The receptors here all came from a man younger than 35 in good health.

V and J are TRBV19 and TRBJ1-1, with D maybe TRBD1 (5 bases). V was pared by 3 bases and J by 4 bases, with 15 bases between. CDR3 length: 15 residues. From germline, CDR1 is LNHDA and CDR2 SQIVND (reference sequence). The DNA for the CDR3 is TGTGCCAGTAGTATCGGAATAACCGGGGGCACTGAAGCTTTCTTT. Protein sequence: CASSIGITGGTEAFF.

The genes are TRBV4-3 and TRBJ2-7; D gene unclear. Germline V gene lookup returns CDR1 LGHNA and CDR2 YSLEER. CDR3 length: 13 residues. The ends were cut back, 0 bases at V and 6 bases at J, with 9 bases in the middle. The CDR3 sequence: CASSQDRNREQYF. CDR3 bases: TGCGCCAGCAGCCAAGATCGGAACCGCGAGCAGTACTTC.

V is TRBV6-5 and J is TRBJ2-2, with D maybe TRBD2 (5 bases). The germline gives CDR1 MNHEY, CDR2 SVGAGI. The CDR3 is 15 amino acids. Trimming left V 6 bases short and J 2 bases short, with 13 bases between. The DNA of the CDR3 is TGTGCCAGCAGCCTTATCGGGGAAAACACCGGGGAGCTGTTTTTT. Translating gives CASSLIGENTGELFF.

The count of this clone is one. The chain carries TRBV9 and TRBJ2-3, with a tentative D call TRBD1 (6 bases). Trimming removed 0 bases from V and 3 bases from J, with 11 bases in between. This CDR3 region has 15 residues. CDR1 is SGDLS, CDR2 YYNGEE, per germline. The CDR3 sequence: CASSVGGQRTDTQYF. Here the CDR3 DNA reads TGTGCCAGCAGCGTAGGGGGGCAGAGAACAGATACGCAGTATTTT.